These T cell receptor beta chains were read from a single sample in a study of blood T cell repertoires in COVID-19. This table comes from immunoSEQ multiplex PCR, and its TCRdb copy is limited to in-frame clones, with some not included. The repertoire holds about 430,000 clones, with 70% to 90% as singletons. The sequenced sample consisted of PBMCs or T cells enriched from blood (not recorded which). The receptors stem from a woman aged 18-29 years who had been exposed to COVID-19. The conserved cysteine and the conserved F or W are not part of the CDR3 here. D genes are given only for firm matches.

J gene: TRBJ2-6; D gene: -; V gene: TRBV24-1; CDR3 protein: ATSDQLSSGANVLT
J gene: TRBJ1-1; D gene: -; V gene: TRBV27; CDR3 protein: ASRGAYTEAF
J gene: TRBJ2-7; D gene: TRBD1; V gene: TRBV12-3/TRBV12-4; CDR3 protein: ASSLRGEQY
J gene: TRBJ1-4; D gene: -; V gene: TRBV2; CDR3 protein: ASSPGFTNEKLF
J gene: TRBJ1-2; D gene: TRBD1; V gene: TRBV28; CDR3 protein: ASSLTRTGSHGYT
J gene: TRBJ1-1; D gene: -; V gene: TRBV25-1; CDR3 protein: ASSGEENTEAF
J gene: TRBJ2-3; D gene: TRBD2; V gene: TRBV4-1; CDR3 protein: ASSPRLAGDADTQY
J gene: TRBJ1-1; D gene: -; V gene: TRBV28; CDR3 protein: ASSFSAENTEAF
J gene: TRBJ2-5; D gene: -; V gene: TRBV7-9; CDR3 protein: ASSLAVREETQY
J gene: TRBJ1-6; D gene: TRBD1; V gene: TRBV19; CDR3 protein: ASSTQDRNSPLH
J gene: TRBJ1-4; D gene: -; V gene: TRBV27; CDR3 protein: ASSITTNEKLF
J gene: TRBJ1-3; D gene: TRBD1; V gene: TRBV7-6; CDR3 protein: ASSLGTGGGNTIY
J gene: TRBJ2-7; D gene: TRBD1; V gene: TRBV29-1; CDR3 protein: SAGTDEQY
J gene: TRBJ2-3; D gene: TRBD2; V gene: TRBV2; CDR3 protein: ASSESASGAIIEY